This entry is about one T cell receptor (beta chain). This sample was taken from a study of blood T cell repertoires in COVID-19. Study-wide context: The study drew acute and convalescent COVID-19 samples from the United States, Italy and Spain. In each case, the material was cDNA or gDNA derived from T cells, B-cell-depleted T cells, or PBMCs.

Under the authors' procedure: Nucleated cell counts were estimated from reference gene primer amplification. Some clones are missing from TCRdb's copy, which holds only in-frame ones; the method was immunoSEQ multiplex PCR. Clonal size and the V and J genes are those of that table, whereas D and trimming came from the DNA. The sample comprises 160,000 or so clones, approximately 80% of which are singletons, and 1.5% to 1.7% rests with the top ten. Germline V lookup: CDR1 SGDLS, CDR2 YYNGEE. CDR3 length: 16 residues. Losses at the gene ends were 0 bases for V and 4 bases for J; bases not matched to a gene: 9.

The origin of this receptor is a human donor in a cohort sampled during active COVID-19. The chain recombines TRBV9 with TRBJ2-5, with 7 bases matching TRBD2. Sequenced sample: peripheral blood. The CDR3 sequence: CASSVGGGNSGETQYF. The CDR3 nucleotides read TGTGCCAGCAGCGTAGGGGGAGGGAATAGTGGAGAGACCCAGTACTTC.